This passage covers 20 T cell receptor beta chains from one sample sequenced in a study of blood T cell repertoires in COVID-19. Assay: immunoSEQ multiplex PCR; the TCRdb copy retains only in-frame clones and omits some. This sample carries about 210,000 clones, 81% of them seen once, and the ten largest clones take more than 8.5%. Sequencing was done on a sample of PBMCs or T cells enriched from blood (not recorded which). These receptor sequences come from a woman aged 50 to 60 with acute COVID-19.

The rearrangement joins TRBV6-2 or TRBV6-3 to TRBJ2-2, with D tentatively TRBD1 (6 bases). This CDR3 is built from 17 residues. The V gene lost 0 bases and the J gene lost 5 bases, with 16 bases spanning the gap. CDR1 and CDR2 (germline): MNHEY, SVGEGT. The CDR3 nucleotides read TGTGCCAGCAGTTACTCTGGACAGAACCTAAGGACCGGGGAGCTGTTTTTT. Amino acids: CASSYSGQNLRTGELFF.

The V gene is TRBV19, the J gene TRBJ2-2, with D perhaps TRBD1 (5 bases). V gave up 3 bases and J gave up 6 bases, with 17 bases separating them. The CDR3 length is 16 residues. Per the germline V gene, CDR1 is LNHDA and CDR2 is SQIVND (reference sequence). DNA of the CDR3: TGTGCCAGTAGTATCGGGCCAGGGCCCAAGGCCGGGGAGCTGTTTTTT. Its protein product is CASSIGPGPKAGELFF.

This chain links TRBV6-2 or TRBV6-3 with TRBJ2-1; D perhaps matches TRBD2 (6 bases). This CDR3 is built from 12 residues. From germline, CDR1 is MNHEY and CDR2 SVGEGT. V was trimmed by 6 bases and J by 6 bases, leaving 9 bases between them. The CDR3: CASSLTSNEQFF. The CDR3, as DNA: TGTGCCAGCAGCTTGACTAGCAATGAGCAGTTCTTC.

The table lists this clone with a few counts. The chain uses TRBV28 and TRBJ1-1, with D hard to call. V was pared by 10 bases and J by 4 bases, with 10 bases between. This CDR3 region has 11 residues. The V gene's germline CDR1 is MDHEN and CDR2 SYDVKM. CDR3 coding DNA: TGTGCCACCAGGACTCTCACTGAAGCTTTCTTT. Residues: CATRTLTEAFF. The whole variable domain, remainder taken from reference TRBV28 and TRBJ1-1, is DVKVTQSSRYLVKRTGEKVFLECVQDMDHENMFWYRQDPGLGLRLIYFSYDVKMKEKGDIPEGYSVSREKKERFSLILESASTNQTSMYLCATRTLTEAFFGQGTRLTVV.

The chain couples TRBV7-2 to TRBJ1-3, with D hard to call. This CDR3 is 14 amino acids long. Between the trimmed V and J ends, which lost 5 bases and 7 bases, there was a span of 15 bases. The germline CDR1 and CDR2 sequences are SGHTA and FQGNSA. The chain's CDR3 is CASSHGDTRNTIYF. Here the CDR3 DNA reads TGTGCCAGCAGCCACGGTGACACTAGGAACACCATATATTTT.

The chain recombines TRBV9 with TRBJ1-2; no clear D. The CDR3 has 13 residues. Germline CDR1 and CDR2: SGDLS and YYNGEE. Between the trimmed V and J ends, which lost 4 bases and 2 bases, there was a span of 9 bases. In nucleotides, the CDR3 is TGTGCCAGCAGCTCCCAACAGAACTATGGCTACACCTTC. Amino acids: CASSSQQNYGYTF.

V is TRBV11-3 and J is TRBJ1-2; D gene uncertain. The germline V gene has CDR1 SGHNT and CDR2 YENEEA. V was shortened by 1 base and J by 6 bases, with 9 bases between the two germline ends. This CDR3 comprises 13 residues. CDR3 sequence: CASSLGLGDGYTF. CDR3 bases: TGTGCCAGCAGCTTAGGTCTCGGAGATGGCTACACCTTC. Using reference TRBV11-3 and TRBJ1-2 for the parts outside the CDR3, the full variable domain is EAGVVQSPRYKIIEKKQPVAFWCNPISGHNTLYWYLQNLGQGPELLIRYENEEAVDDSQLPKDRFSAERLKGVDSTLKIQPAELGDSAVYLCASSLGLGDGYTFGSGTRLTVV.

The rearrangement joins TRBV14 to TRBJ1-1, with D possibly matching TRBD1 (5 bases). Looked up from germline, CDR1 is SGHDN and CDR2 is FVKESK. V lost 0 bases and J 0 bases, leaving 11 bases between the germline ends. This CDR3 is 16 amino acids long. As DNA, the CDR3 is TGTGCCAGCAGCCAAGAACGGGGACTCATGAACACTGAAGCTTTCTTT. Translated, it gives CASSQERGLMNTEAFF.

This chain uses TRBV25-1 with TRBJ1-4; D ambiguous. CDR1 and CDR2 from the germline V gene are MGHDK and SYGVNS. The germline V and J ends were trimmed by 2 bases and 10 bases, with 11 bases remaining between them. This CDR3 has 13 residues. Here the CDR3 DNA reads TGTGCCAGCAGTGAAGTGGCAGGAGGAAAACTGTTTTTT. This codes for CASSEVAGGKLFF. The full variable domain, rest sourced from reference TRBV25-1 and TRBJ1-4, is EADIYQTPRYLVIGTGKKITLECSQTMGHDKMYWYQQDPGMELHLIHYSYGVNSTEKGDLSSESTVSRIRTEHFPLTLESARPSHTSQYLCASSEVAGGKLFFGSGTQLSVL.

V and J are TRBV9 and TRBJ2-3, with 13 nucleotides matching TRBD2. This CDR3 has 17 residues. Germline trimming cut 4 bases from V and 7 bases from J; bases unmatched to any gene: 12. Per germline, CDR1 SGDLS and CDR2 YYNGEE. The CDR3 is CASSTGTGTSGENTQYF. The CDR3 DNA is TGTGCCAGCAGCACAGGGACGGGGACTAGCGGGGAGAATACGCAGTATTTT.

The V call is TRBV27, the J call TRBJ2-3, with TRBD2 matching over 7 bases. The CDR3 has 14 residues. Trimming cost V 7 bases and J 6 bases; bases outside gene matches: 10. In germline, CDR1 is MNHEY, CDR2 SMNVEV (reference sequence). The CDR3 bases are TGTGCCAGCAAGCGGGCGGGAGCCGGGGATACGCAGTATTTT. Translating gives CASKRAGAGDTQYF.

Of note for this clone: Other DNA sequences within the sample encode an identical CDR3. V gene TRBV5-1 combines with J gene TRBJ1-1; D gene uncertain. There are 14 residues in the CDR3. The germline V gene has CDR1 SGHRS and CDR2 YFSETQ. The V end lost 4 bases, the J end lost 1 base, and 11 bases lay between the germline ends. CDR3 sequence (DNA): TGCGCCAGCAGCCTCCAAAGCGGGAACACTGAAGCTTTCTTT. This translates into CASSLQSGNTEAFF.

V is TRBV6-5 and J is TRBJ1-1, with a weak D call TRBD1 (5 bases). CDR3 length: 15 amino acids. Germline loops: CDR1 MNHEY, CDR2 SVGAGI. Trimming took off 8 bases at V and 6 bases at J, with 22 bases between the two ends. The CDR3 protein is CASLRGRGVFAEAFF. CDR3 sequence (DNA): TGTGCCAGCCTCCGAGGAAGGGGCGTGTTCGCTGAAGCTTTCTTT.

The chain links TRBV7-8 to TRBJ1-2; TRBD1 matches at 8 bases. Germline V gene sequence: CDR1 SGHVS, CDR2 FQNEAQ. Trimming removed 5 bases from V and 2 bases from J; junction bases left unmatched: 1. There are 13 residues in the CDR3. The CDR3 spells CASSRDRNYGYTF. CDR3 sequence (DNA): TGTGCCAGCAGCCGGGACAGGAACTATGGCTACACCTTC.

CDR3 in DNA: TGTGCCAGTAGTATAAACGAAAGCCCCTACAATGAGCAGTTCTTC. Translated, it gives CASSINESPYNEQFF. The chain has TRBV19 and TRBJ2-1; unclear D gene. This CDR3 has 15 residues. Deletions cut 2 bases from V and 2 bases from J, with 10 bases between. Per the germline V gene, CDR1 is LNHDA and CDR2 is SQIVND (reference sequence).

CDR3: CASRSLLAGAQETQYF. CDR3 sequence (DNA): TGTGCCAGCAGATCTCTACTAGCGGGGGCCCAAGAGACCCAGTACTTC. The chain uses TRBV2 and TRBJ2-5, with 11 bases lining up with TRBD2. After removal of 6 bases from V and 1 base from J, the junction contained 7 bases not matched to a gene. Germline-derived CDR1 and CDR2 are SNHLY and FYNNEI. CDR3 length: 16 residues.

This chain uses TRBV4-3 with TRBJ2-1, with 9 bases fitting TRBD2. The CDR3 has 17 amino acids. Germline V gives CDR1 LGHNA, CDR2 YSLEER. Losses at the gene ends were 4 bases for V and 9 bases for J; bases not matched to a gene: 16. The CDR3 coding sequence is TGCGCCAGCAGCCCGCAAAGTCTGGCGGGAGGGGGGGCTGAGCAGTTCTTC. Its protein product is CASSPQSLAGGGAEQFF.

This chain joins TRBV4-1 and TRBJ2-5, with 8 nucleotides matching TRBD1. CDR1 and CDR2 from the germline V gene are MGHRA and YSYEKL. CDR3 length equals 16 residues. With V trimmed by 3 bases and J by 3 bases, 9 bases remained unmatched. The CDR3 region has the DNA TGCGCCAGCAGCCAGGAAAGACAGGGGTGGGAAGAGACCCAGTACTTC. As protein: CASSQERQGWEETQYF.

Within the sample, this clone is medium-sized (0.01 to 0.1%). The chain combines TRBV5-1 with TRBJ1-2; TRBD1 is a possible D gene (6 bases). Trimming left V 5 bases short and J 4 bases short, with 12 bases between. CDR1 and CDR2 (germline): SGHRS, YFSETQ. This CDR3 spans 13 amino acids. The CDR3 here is CASRTTGSYGYTF. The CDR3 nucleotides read TGCGCCAGCAGAACGACAGGTTCCTATGGCTACACCTTC.

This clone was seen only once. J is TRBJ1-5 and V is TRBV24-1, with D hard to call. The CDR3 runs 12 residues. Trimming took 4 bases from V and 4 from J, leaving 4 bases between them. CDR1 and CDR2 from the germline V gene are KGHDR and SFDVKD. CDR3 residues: CATSDYNQPQHF. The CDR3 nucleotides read TGTGCCACCAGTGACTATAATCAGCCCCAGCATTTT.